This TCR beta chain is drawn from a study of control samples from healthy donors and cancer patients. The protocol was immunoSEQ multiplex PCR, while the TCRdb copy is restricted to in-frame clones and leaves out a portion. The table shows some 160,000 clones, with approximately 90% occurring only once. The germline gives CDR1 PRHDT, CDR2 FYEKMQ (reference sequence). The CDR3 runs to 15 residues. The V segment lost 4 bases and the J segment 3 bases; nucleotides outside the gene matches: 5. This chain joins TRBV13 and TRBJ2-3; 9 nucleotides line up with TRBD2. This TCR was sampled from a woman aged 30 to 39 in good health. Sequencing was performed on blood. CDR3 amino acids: CASSSGLARTDTQYF. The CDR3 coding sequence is TGTGCCAGCAGCTCGGGACTAGCCAGGACAGATACGCAGTATTTT.